The rows below give T cell receptor beta chains drawn from one sample of a study of spatial heterogeneity in lung cancer. TCRdb passed the 5' RACE reads through MiXCR, listing each CDR3 protein once. The table includes around 23,000 distinct CDR3 sequences, approximately 3% detected once. Sequencing was performed on PBMCs, taken at surgery. These receptor sequences come from a female donor with early-stage non-small cell lung cancer. The CDR3 runs from the conserved cysteine through the conserved F or W. Each record gives: clone size, V gene, J gene, D gene, CDR3 DNA, CDR3 protein. The D gene is left open where the match is weak. Some rows mark clone size as missing; the rest say once, few, many or name a class of expanded clone.

many	TRBV5-1	TRBJ2-5	TRBD1	TGCGCCAGCAGCTTGGGGACAGGGAAGGTCGAGACCCAGTACTTC	CASSLGTGKVETQYF
many	TRBV9	TRBJ2-1	-	TGTGCCAGCAGCGTGGGGGACAACCCCTACAATGAGCAGTTCTTC	CASSVGDNPYNEQFF
many	TRBV12-3/TRBV12-4	TRBJ1-2	TRBD1	TGTGCCAGCAGTTTCGGAGGGGGCGCGCTTGGTGGCTACACCTTC	CASSFGGGALGGYTF
many	TRBV28	TRBJ2-1	-	TGTGCAACACAGGATCCCTACAATGAGCAGTTCTTC	CATQDPYNEQFF
many	TRBV25-1	TRBJ1-3	-	TGTGCCAGCACCAGGGATCACTCTGGAAACACCATATATTTT	CASTRDHSGNTIYF
few	TRBV3-1	TRBJ2-2	-	TGTGCCAGCAGCCATTCTACCGAGAACACCGGGGAGCTGTTTTTT	CASSHSTENTGELFF
medium-sized	TRBV29-1	TRBJ2-2	TRBD1	TGCAGCGTTGACGACAGGGGAAGCACCGGGGAGCTGTTTTTT	CSVDDRGSTGELFF
many	TRBV4-1	TRBJ1-4	TRBD1	TGCGCCAGCAGCTCCGACAGGGGCGTTTTTGAAAAACTGTTTTTT	CASSSDRGVFEKLFF
many	TRBV12-3/TRBV12-4	TRBJ2-5	-	TGTGCCAGCAGCGGGCGAATTCAAGAGACCCAGTACTTC	CASSGRIQETQYF
-	TRBV19	TRBJ1-1	-	TGTGCCAGTACACCCGGGACCTACACTGAAGCTTTCTTT	CASTPGTYTEAFF
-	TRBV10-3	TRBJ1-1	TRBD1	TGTGCCATCACCAGAGGACAGGCGAACACTGAAGCTTTCTTT	CAITRGQANTEAFF
few	TRBV5-6	TRBJ2-1	-	TGTGCCAGCAGCTTGCAACAGCTTGATGAGCAGTTCTTC	CASSLQQLDEQFF
many	TRBV24-1	TRBJ2-1	-	TGTGCCACCAGTGAGCGCCCGAGTTTCGGGAGCTCCTACAATGAGCAGTTCTTC	CATSERPSFGSSYNEQFF
many	TRBV4-1	TRBJ2-2	TRBD2	TGCGCCAGCAGCCCTAGCGGGACCACCGGGGAGCTGTTTTTT	CASSPSGTTGELFF
medium-sized	TRBV29-1	TRBJ2-3	-	TGCAGCGTTGTTACAGGGCTCGCACCCACGGCCGATACGCAGTATTTT	CSVVTGLAPTADTQYF
many	TRBV5-1	TRBJ2-5	TRBD1	TGCGCCAGCAGTCAGGGGGCGAGAGAGACCCAGTACTTC	CASSQGARETQYF
many	TRBV15	TRBJ2-3	TRBD2	TGTGCCACCAGCAGAGGACTAGCGAGCACAGATACGCAGTATTTT	CATSRGLASTDTQYF
many	TRBV6-1	TRBJ2-7	TRBD1	TGTGCCAGCAGTGAGGACAGGGAATCCTACGAGCAGTACTTC	CASSEDRESYEQYF
-	TRBV6-1	TRBJ2-2	-	TGTGCCAGCAGTGCAGGGCACGAAAACGGGGAGCTGTTTTTT	CASSAGHENGELFF
many	TRBV11-2	TRBJ2-5	TRBD2	TGTGCCAGCAGTCCCCGTGGTAGCGGGAGGCGGGGGGAGACCCAGTACTTC	CASSPRGSGRRGETQYF
many	TRBV27	TRBJ2-3	TRBD2	TGTGCCAGCAGTACCAGCGGGAGGGGCACAGATACGCAGTATTTT	CASSTSGRGTDTQYF
many	TRBV2	TRBJ2-7	TRBD2	TGTGCCAGCAGTGCCTGGGGGGGTTCGGCCTACGAGCAGTACTTC	CASSAWGGSAYEQYF
-	TRBV7-3	TRBJ2-1	TRBD2	TGTGCCAGCAGCGACCTAGCGGCTACCTACAATGAGCAGTTCTTC	CASSDLAATYNEQFF
-	TRBV3-1	TRBJ2-6	-	TGTGCCAGCAGCCCGCAGGCCAACGTCCTGACTTTC	CASSPQANVLTF
many	TRBV24-1	TRBJ2-1	TRBD2	TGTGCCACCAGTGTGCTTAGCGGGAGCTCCTACAATGAGCAGTTCTTC	CATSVLSGSSYNEQFF
many	TRBV9	TRBJ2-1	-	TGTGCCAGCACCCGTAGCGTGGGAGAGGCCTCCTACAATGAGCAGTTCTTC	CASTRSVGEASYNEQFF
many	TRBV20-1	TRBJ2-3	-	TGCAGTGCCGATGCTGGGACCCTGATGGGTACAGATACGCAGTATTTT	CSADAGTLMGTDTQYF
many	TRBV28	TRBJ2-2	TRBD2	TGTGCCTGCGGGGGGGCTTTAGTTTGGAACACCGGGGAGCTGTTTTTT	CACGGALVWNTGELFF
few	TRBV7-3	TRBJ2-2	TRBD1	TGTGCCAGCAGCCCCACAGGGGGCGGCGGGACCGGGGAGCTGTTTTTT	CASSPTGGGGTGELFF
many	TRBV12-3/TRBV12-4	TRBJ2-7	TRBD1	TGTGCCAGCAGCCGAGGGACAGCCTACGAGCAGTACTTC	CASSRGTAYEQYF
many	TRBV7-3	TRBJ2-5	TRBD2	TGTGCCAGCAGCTTCGGCGGGAGGGGAGAGACCCAGTACTTC	CASSFGGRGETQYF
many	TRBV29-1	TRBJ1-1	-	TGCAGCGCCAGACAGGATCTGTTTGGAGCTTTCTTT	CSARQDLFGAFF
many	TRBV2	TRBJ2-1	TRBD2	TGTGCCAGCAAGCCGGGACTATGGGATGAGCAGTTCTTC	CASKPGLWDEQFF
-	TRBV6-1	TRBJ2-1	-	TGTGCCAGCAATCGACAGAGGGATCATGAGCAGTTCTTC	CASNRQRDHEQFF
many	TRBV7-9	TRBJ1-1	TRBD1	TGTGCCAGCAGCTTAGACAGGGGGCGCGTCGGGAACACTGAAGCTTTCTTT	CASSLDRGRVGNTEAFF
many	TRBV7-9	TRBJ2-7	-	TGTGCCAGCAGCTTAGCCCTAGCCGGCTCCTACGAGCAGTACTTC	CASSLALAGSYEQYF
many	TRBV12-3/TRBV12-4	TRBJ2-7	-	TGTGCCAGCAGTTTTGGTCCCAAGAGCTCCTACGAGCAGTACTTC	CASSFGPKSSYEQYF
many	TRBV6-1	TRBJ2-3	-	TGTGCCAGCATAACGGACCGCAGCACAGATACGCAGTATTTT	CASITDRSTDTQYF
many	TRBV28	TRBJ2-2	-	TGTGCCAGCAGTACTCCCACCGGGGAGCTGTTTTTT	CASSTPTGELFF
many	TRBV18	TRBJ2-1	TRBD2	TGTGCCAGCTCACCACGAAAAGCGGGAATGTACAATGAGCAGTTCTTC	CASSPRKAGMYNEQFF
many	TRBV7-6	TRBJ2-3	TRBD2	TGTGCCAGCAGCCTCCGCCCGTCGGGACTAGCCGCCTCCGGGGCAGATACGCAGTATTTT	CASSLRPSGLAASGADTQYF
many	TRBV7-3	TRBJ2-2	-	TGTGCCAGCAGCTCACATGGCTTCCGTCCCGGGGAGCTGTTTTTT	CASSSHGFRPGELFF
medium-sized	TRBV28	TRBJ1-1	-	TGTGCCAGCAGTTTATGGGGACCTTGGGTGAACACTGAAGCTTTCTTT	CASSLWGPWVNTEAFF
many	TRBV20-1	TRBJ2-1	TRBD2	TGCAGTGCTAGAGGGAGTAGCGGGAGGGCCTCTGAGCAGTTCTTC	CSARGSSGRASEQFF
many	TRBV24-1	TRBJ2-3	TRBD1	TGTGCCACCAGTGACCGGACAGGGCCAGATACGCAGTATTTT	CATSDRTGPDTQYF
many	TRBV28	TRBJ2-7	-	TGTGCCAGCAGTTTTTCCCTGGACAGACTCTCCTACGAGCAGTACTTC	CASSFSLDRLSYEQYF
few	TRBV6-1	TRBJ1-1	-	TGTGCCAGCAGTGAAGCTTGGGGCCGAGGCACTGAAGCTTTCTTT	CASSEAWGRGTEAFF
many	TRBV5-1	TRBJ2-7	TRBD2	TGCGCCAGCAGACTAGCGGGAGCCCTCGAGCAGTACTTC	CASRLAGALEQYF
few	TRBV9	TRBJ2-7	TRBD1	TGTGCCAGCAGCGCAAGGACAGGGGACCACGAGCAGTACTTC	CASSARTGDHEQYF